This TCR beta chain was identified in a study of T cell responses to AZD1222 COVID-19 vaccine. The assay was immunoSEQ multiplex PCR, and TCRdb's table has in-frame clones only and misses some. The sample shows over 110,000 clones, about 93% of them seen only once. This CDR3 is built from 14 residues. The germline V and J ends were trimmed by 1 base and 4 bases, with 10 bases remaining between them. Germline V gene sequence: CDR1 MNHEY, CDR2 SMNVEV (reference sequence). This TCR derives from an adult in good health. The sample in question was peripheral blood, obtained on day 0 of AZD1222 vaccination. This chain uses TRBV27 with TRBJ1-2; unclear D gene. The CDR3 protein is CASSLLSGSYGYTF. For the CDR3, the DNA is TGTGCCAGCAGTTTATTATCCGGATCCTATGGCTACACCTTC.